The rows below give T cell receptor beta chains drawn from one sample of a study of cytomegalovirus exposure and HLA in healthy donors. Only in-frame clones appear in the TCRdb table, and some are missing; sequencing was by immunoSEQ multiplex PCR. The data show roughly 140,000 clones, around 81% seen once. Specimen: PBMCs. The origin of the receptors is a man aged 40-50 years in good health and CMV-seropositive. CDR3s include the opening cysteine and the closing phenylalanine or tryptophan. Fields, in order: clone size, J gene, D gene, V gene, CDR3 protein, CDR3 DNA. The D gene is left open where the match is weak. The size entry is marked missing in some rows and otherwise reads once, few, many or a size class.

>NA|TRBJ2-6|NA|TRBV4-3
CASSQDFRSGANVLTF
TGCGCCAGCAGCCAAGATTTCAGATCCGGGGCCAACGTCCTGACTTTC
>NA|TRBJ1-4|NA|TRBV27
CASSSSGATNEKLFF
TGTGCCAGCAGTTCATCAGGAGCAACTAATGAAAAACTGTTTTTT
>NA|TRBJ2-7|NA|TRBV30
CAWSLGAYEQYF
TGTGCCTGGAGTCTAGGGGCCTACGAGCAGTACTTC
>few|TRBJ1-5|NA|TRBV11-2
CASSLDPAGYQPQHF
TGTGCCAGCAGCTTAGATCCGGCAGGGTATCAGCCCCAGCATTTT
>NA|TRBJ1-4|NA|TRBV28
CASSETGWVEKLFF
TGTGCCAGCAGTGAAACAGGGTGGGTTGAAAAACTGTTTTTT
>NA|TRBJ1-2|NA|TRBV10-3
CAISEFDSNYGYTF
TGTGCCATCAGTGAGTTTGACAGTAACTATGGCTACACCTTC
>NA|TRBJ2-3|TRBD2|TRBV4-2
CASSQELGLAGYRPQYF
TGTGCCAGCAGCCAAGAGTTGGGACTAGCGGGGTACCGTCCGCAGTATTTT
>NA|TRBJ1-4|TRBD1|TRBV19
CASTTGTVLEKLFF
TGTGCCAGTACCACCGGGACAGTTCTTGAAAAACTGTTTTTT
>NA|TRBJ2-4|NA|TRBV2
CASSELPLAKNIQYF
TGTGCCAGCAGTGAACTACCATTAGCCAAAAACATTCAGTACTTC
>NA|TRBJ2-6|NA|TRBV5-1
CASSLDLSGANVLTF
TGCGCCAGCAGCTTGGACCTATCTGGGGCCAACGTCCTGACTTTC
>NA|TRBJ2-3|NA|TRBV11-3
CASSLGTTDRDTQYF
TGTGCCAGCAGCTTAGGGACTACAGACCGAGATACGCAGTATTTT
>NA|TRBJ2-1|NA|TRBV2
CASKVTGAFYNEQFF
TGTGCCAGCAAGGTTACGGGAGCGTTCTACAATGAGCAGTTCTTC
>NA|TRBJ1-6|TRBD1|TRBV7-9
CALSALTGPFSPLHF
TGTGCCTTATCAGCTCTGACAGGGCCTTTTTCACCCCTCCACTTT
>NA|TRBJ2-7|TRBD1|TRBV7-9
CASSPQGDRRSYEQYF
TGTGCCAGCAGCCCCCAGGGGGACCGGCGCTCCTACGAGCAGTACTTC
>NA|TRBJ2-3|NA|TRBV28
CASSPGRRGLDTDTQYF
TGTGCCAGCAGTCCGGGGAGGAGGGGCTTAGACACAGATACGCAGTATTTT
>NA|TRBJ2-3|NA|TRBV25-1
CASSAGHRTDTQYF
TGTGCCAGCAGTGCGGGACACCGCACAGATACGCAGTATTTT
>NA|TRBJ2-7|TRBD2|TRBV28
CASAGTTTVEQYF
TGTGCCAGCGCCGGGACTACTACTGTCGAGCAGTACTTC
>NA|TRBJ1-2|TRBD1|TRBV7-9
CASSLNEQGASGYTF
TGTGCCAGCAGCTTAAACGAACAGGGGGCCTCTGGCTACACCTTC
>NA|TRBJ1-6|TRBD1|TRBV2
CASSTNWAGGPTWRNSPLHF
TGTGCCAGCAGTACGAATTGGGCAGGGGGCCCAACGTGGAGGAATTCACCCCTCCACTTT
>NA|TRBJ2-5|NA|TRBV20-1
CRAPGQETQYF
TGCAGAGCCCCCGGTCAAGAGACCCAGTACTTC
>NA|TRBJ1-5|TRBD1|TRBV5-8
CASSSDRAQPQHF
TGTGCCAGCAGCTCCGACAGGGCACAGCCCCAGCATTTT
>NA|TRBJ1-4|NA|TRBV5-1
CASSLVGDTSNEKLFF
TGCGCCAGCAGCTTGGTGGGGGACACCAGTAATGAAAAACTGTTTTTT
>few|TRBJ2-7|NA|TRBV6-1
CAGDSGSYEQYF
TGTGCCGGCGACAGTGGCTCCTACGAGCAGTACTTC